By its share, the clone carrying this T cell receptor (beta chain) is medium-sized. Its matching antigen is unknown. The sample comes from a study of immune heterogeneity within non-small cell lung tumors. General study points: Local clonality of T cells correlated moderately yet significantly with local tumor mutational burden (R roughly 0.33).

Amplification of the TCR beta CDR3 was achieved through multiplex PCR with 32 V and 13 J primers. TCRdb reprocessed the multiplex PCR reads via MiXCR and lists one record per CDR3 protein. The repertoire includes about 12,000 distinct CDR3 sequences, around a quarter of them detected once, and over 10% sits in the top ten. The length of the CDR3 is 11 residues. CDR1 is MNHNS, CDR2 SASEGT, per germline. Trimming left V 6 bases short and J 6 bases short, with 9 bases between. Template came from bulk tumor genomic DNA, at approximately 640 ng per sample. Collection of several biopsies per primary tumor, spaced far apart, took place during surgery. Newly diagnosed with untreated non-small cell lung cancer, the patients underwent curative surgery.

The sequenced material came from lung tumor tissue. The sequence derives from a man in his forties or fifties with non-small cell lung cancer. This chain uses TRBV6-1 with TRBJ2-7; D ambiguous. The CDR3 nucleotides read TGTGCCAGCAGACTCAAAGGCGAGCAGTACTTC. This codes for CASRLKGEQYF.